This TCR beta chain was profiled in a study of cytomegalovirus exposure and HLA in healthy donors. General observations from the study: A subsequent analysis found that TCR clusters from the first cohort also tended to co-occur in the roughly 120 validation repertoires, with 90% to 95% of cluster scores above 0.

The donors were part of the roughly 130-subject validation cohort, which stood apart from the roughly 730-subject first cohort. The CDR3 runs 15 residues. J was trimmed by 0 bases and V by 4 bases; bases with no gene match: 3. Looked up from germline, CDR1 is MNHNS and CDR2 is SASEGT. Comment on this clone: As yet, its antigen is unknown.

Using immunoSEQ multiplex PCR, the repertoire was profiled, and TCRdb retains in-frame clones only, with some absent. The data show fewer than 200,000 clones, about nine tenths seen once. Sequenced sample: PBMCs. The source is a man in his late teens or twenties in good health and CMV-seropositive. The chain joins TRBV6-1 to TRBJ2-3; 8 bases fit TRBD2. CDR3 DNA: TGTGCCAGCAGTGTCATAGCGGGAAGCACAGATACGCAGTATTTT. Protein product: CASSVIAGSTDTQYF.